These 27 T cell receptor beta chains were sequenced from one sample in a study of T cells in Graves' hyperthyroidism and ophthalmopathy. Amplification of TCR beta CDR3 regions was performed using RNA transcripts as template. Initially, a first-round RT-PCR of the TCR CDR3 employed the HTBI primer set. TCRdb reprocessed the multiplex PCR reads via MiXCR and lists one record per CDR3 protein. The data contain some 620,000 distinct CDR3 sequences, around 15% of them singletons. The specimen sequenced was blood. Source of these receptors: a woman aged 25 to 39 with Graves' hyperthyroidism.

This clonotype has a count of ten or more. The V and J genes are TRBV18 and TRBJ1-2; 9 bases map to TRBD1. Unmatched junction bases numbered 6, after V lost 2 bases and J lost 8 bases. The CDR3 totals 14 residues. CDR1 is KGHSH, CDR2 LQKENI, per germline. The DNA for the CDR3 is TGTGCCAGCTCACCAGAAGGACAGGGGAGAGGCTACACCTTC. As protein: CASSPEGQGRGYTF.

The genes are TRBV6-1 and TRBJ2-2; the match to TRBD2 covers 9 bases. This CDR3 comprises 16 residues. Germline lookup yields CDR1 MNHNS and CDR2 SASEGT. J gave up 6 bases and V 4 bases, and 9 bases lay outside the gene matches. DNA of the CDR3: TGTGCCAGCAGTGTGGCGGGAGGGGGGACACCCGGGGAGCTGTTTTTT. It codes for CASSVAGGGTPGELFF.

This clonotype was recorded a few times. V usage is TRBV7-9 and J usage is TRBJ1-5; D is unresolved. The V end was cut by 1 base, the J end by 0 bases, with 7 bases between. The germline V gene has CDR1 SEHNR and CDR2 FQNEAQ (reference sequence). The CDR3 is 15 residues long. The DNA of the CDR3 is TGTGCCAGCAGCTTAGGCACGCTTAGCAATCAGCCCCAGCATTTT. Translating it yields CASSLGTLSNQPQHF.

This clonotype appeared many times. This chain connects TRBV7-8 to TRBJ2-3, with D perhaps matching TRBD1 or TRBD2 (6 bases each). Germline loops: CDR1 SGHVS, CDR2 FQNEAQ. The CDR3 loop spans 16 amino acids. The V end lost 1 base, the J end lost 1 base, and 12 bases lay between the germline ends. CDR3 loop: CASSLVGGRGTDTQYF. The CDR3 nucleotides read TGTGCCAGCAGCTTAGTTGGGGGGCGCGGCACAGATACGCAGTATTTT.

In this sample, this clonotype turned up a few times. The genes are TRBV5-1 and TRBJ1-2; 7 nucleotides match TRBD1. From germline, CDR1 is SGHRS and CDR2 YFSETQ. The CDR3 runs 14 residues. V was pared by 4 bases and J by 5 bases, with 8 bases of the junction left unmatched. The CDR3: CASSLPGQLYGYTF. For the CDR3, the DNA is TGCGCCAGCAGCCTGCCGGGACAGCTATATGGCTACACCTTC. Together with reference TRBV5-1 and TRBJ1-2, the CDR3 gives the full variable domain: KAGVTQTPRYLIKTRGQQVTLSCSPISGHRSVSWYQQTPGQGLQFLFEYFSETQRNKGNFPGRFSGRQFSNSRSEMNVSTLELGDSALYLCASSLPGQLYGYTFGSGTRLTVV.

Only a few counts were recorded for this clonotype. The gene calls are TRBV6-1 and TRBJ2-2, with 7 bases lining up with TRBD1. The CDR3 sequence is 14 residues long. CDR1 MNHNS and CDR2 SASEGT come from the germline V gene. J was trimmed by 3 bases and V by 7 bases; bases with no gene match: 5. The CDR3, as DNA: TGTGCCAGCAAAGCAGGGGGTGACACCGGGGAGCTGTTTTTT. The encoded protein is CASKAGGDTGELFF.

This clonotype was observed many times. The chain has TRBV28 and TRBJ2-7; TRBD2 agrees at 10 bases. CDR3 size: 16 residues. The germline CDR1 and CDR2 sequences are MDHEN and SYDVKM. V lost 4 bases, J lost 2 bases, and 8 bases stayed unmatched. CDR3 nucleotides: TGTGCCAGCAGTTATCCCGGGACTAGCGCCGCCTACGAGCAGTACTTC. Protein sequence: CASSYPGTSAAYEQYF.

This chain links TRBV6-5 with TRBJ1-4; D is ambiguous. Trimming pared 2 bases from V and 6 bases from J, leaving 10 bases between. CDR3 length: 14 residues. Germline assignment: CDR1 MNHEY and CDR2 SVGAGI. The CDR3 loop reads CASSYVGTDEKLFF. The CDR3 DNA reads TGTGCCAGCAGTTACGTGGGTACCGATGAAAAACTGTTTTTT.

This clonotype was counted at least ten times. The CDR3 region has the DNA TGTGCCACCAGTTCCGGGAGGTTGGGATATAGCAATCAGCCCCAGCATTTT. Translating it yields CATSSGRLGYSNQPQHF. V and J are TRBV24-1 and TRBJ1-5; D gene ambiguous. The CDR3 sequence is 17 residues long. V was trimmed by 6 bases and J by 0 bases, leaving 17 bases between them. Germline loops: CDR1 KGHDR, CDR2 SFDVKD.

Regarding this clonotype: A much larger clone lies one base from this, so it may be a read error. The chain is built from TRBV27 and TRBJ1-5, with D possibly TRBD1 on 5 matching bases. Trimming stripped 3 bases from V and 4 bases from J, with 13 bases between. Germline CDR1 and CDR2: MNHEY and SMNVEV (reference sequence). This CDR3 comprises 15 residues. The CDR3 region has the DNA TGTGCCAGCAGTTTCGCGCCAGAGGGGAATCAGCCCCAGCATTTT. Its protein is CASSFAPEGNQPQHF.

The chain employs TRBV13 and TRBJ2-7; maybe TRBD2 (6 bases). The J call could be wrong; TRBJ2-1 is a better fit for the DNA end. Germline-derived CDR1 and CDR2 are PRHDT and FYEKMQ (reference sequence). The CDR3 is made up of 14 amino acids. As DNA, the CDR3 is TGTGCCAGCTCACCACCTGGGACTGCCTACGAGCAGTTCTTC. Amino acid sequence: CASSPPGTAYEQFF.

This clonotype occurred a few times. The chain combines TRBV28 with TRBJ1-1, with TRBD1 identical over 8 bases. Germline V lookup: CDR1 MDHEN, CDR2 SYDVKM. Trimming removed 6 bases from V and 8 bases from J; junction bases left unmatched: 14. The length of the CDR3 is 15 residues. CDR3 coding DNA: TGTGCCAGCAGACTTACAGGGGGACGTAAGGCCGAAGCTTTCTTT. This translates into CASRLTGGRKAEAFF.

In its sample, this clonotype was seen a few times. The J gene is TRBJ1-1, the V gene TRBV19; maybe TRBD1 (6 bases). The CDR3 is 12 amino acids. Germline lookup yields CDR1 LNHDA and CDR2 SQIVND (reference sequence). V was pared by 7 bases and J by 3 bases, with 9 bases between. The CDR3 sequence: CASNRGDTEAFF. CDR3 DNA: TGTGCCAGTAATAGGGGGGACACTGAAGCTTTCTTT.

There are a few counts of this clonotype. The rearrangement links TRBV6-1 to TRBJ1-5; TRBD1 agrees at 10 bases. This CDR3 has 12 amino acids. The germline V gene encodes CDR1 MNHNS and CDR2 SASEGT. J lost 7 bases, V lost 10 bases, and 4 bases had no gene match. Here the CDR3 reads CATRDRGQPQHF. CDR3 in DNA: TGTGCCACTAGGGACAGGGGACAGCCCCAGCATTTT.

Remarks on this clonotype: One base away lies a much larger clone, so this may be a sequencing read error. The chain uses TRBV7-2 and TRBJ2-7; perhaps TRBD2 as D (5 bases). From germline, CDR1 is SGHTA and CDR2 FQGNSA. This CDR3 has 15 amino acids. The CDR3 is CASSPNGISSYGQYF. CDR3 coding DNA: TGTGCCAGCAGCCCCAACGGGATCAGCTCCTACGGGCAGTACTTC.

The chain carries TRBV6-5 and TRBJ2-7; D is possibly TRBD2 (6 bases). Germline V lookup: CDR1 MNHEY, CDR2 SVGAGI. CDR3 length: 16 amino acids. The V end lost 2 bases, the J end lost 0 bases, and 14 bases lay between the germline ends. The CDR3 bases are TGTGCCAGCAGTTACACGTTCCGGGAGAGCTCCTACGAGCAGTACTTC. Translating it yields CASSYTFRESSYEQYF.

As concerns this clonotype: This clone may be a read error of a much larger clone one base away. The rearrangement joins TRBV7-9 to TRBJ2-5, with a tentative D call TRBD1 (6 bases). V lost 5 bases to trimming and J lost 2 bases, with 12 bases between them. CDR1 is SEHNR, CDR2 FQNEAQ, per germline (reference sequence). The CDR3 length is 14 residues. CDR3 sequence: CASSPRTAQETQYF. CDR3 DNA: TGTGCCAGCAGCCCCCGGACAGCTCAAGAGACCCAGTACTTC.

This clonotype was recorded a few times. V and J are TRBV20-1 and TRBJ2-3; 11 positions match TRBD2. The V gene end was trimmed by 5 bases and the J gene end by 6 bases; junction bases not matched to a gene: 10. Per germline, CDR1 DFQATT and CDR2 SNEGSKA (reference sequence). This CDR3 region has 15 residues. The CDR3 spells CSAPQLGLADDTQYF. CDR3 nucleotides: TGCAGTGCTCCCCAGTTGGGACTAGCGGACGATACGCAGTATTTT.

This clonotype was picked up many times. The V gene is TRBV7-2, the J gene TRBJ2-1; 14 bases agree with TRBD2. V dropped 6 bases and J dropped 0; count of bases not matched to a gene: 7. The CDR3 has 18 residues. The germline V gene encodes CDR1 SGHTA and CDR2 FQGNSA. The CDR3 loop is CASRETSGRDSSYNEQFF. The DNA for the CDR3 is TGTGCCAGCAGGGAGACTAGCGGGAGGGATAGCTCCTACAATGAGCAGTTCTTC.

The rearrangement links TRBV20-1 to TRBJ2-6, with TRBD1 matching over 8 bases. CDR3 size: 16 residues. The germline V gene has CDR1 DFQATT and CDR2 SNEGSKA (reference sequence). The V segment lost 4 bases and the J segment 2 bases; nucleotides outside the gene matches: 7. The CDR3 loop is CSATSSRGPGANVLTF. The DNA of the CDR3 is TGCAGTGCTACTTCTTCCAGGGGGCCTGGGGCCAACGTCCTGACTTTC.

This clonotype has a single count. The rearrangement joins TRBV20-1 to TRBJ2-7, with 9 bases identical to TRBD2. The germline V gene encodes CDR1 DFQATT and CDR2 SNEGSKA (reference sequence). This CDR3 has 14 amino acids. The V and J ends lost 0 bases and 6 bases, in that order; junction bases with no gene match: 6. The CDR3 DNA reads TGCAGTGCTAGAGATGGCGGGAGGGGTGGCGAGCAGTACTTC. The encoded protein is CSARDGGRGGEQYF.

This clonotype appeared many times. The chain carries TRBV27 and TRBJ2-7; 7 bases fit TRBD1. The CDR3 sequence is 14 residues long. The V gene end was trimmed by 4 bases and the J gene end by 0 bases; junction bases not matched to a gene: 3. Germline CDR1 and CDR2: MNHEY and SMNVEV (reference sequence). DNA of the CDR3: TGTGCCAGCAGTTGGACAGGAGGCTCCTACGAGCAGTACTTC. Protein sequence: CASSWTGGSYEQYF.

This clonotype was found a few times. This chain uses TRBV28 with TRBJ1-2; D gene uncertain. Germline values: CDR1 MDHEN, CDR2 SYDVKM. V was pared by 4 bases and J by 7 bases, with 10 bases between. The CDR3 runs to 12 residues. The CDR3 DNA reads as TGTGCCAGCAGTTCAACGGCCGGTGGCTACACCTTC. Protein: CASSSTAGGYTF.

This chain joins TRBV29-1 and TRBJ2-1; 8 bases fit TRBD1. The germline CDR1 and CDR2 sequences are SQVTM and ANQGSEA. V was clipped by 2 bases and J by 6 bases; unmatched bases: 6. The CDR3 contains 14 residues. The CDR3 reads CSVETGQAVNEQFF. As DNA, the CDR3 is TGCAGCGTTGAAACGGGACAGGCGGTCAATGAGCAGTTCTTC.

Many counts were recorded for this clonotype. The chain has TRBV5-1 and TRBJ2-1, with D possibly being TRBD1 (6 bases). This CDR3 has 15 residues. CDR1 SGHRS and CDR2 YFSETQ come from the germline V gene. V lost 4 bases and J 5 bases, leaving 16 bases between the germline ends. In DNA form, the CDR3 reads TGCGCCAGCAGCCAGGGGCCAGGGGTGGACAATGAGCAGTTCTTC. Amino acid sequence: CASSQGPGVDNEQFF.

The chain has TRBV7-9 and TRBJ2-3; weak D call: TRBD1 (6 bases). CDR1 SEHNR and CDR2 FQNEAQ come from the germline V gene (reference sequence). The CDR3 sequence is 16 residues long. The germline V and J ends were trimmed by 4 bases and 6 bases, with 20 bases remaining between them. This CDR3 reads CASSSGDANQGDTQYF. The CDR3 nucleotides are TGTGCCAGCAGCTCCGGCGACGCCAACCAGGGGGATACGCAGTATTTT.

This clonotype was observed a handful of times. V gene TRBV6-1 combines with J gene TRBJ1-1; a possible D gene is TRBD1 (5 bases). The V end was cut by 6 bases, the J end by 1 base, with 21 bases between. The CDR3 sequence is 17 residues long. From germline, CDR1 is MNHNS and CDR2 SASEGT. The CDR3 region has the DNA TGTGCCAGCAGCCACGAGGGGAGGGGAACGTGGAACACTGAAGCTTTCTTT. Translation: CASSHEGRGTWNTEAFF.